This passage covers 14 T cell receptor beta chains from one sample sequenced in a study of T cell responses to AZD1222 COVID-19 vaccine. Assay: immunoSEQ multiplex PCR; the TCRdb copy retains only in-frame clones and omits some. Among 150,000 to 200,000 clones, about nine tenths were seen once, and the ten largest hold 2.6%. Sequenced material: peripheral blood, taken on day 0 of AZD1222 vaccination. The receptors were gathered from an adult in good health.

The CDR3 coding sequence is TGCAGTGCGAGTCTCTATAGCAATCAGCCCCAGCATTTT. The encoded protein is CSASLYSNQPQHF. The chain combines TRBV20-1 with TRBJ1-5; D not resolved. This CDR3 spans 13 amino acids. From germline, CDR1 is DFQATT and CDR2 SNEGSKA (reference sequence). Trimming removed 6 bases at V and 0 bases at J, with 9 bases between.

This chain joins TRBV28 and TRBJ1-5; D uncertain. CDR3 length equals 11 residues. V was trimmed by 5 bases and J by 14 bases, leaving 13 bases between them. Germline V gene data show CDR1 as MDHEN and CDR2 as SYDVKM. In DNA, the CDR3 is TGTGCCAGCAGTGACGGTTGGTGGGAGCATTTT. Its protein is CASSDGWWEHF.

In DNA form, the CDR3 reads TGTGCCAGCAGCTTAGCCTCGGCGGGCACATTTTACTACGAGCAGTACTTC. This encodes CASSLASAGTFYYEQYF. The chain links TRBV7-8 to TRBJ2-7, with TRBD2 as a possible D gene (5 bases). Germline loops: CDR1 SGHVS, CDR2 FQNEAQ. Trimming took 0 bases from V and 3 from J, leaving 18 bases between them. This CDR3 comprises 17 residues.

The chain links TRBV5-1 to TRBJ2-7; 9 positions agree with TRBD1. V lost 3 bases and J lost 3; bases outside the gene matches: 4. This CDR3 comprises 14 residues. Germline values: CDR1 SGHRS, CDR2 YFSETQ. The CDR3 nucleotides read TGCGCCAGCAGCTGGGACAGGGAGGGCTACGAGCAGTACTTC. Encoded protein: CASSWDREGYEQYF.

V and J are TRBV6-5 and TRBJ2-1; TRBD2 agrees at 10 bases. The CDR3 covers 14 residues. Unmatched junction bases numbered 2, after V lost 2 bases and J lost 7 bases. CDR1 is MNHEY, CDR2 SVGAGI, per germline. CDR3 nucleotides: TGTGCCAGCAGTTACGGACTAGCGGTTAATGAGCAGTTCTTC. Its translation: CASSYGLAVNEQFF.

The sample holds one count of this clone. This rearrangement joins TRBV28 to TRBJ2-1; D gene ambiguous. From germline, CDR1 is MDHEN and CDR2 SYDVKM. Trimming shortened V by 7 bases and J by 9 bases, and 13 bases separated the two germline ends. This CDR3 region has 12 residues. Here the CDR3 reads CASTLGIGEQFF. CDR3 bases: TGTGCCAGCACCTTAGGGATTGGTGAGCAGTTCTTC. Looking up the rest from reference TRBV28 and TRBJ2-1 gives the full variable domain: DVKVTQSSRYLVKRTGEKVFLECVQDMDHENMFWYRQDPGLGLRLIYFSYDVKMKEKGDIPEGYSVSREKKERFSLILESASTNQTSMYLCASTLGIGEQFFGPGTRLTVL.

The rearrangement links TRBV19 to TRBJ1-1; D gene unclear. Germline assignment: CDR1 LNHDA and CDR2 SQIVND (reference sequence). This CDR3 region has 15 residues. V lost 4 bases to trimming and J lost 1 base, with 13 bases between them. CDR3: CASSNGLGRNTEAFF. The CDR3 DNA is TGTGCCAGTAGTAATGGCCTCGGGCGGAACACTGAAGCTTTCTTT.

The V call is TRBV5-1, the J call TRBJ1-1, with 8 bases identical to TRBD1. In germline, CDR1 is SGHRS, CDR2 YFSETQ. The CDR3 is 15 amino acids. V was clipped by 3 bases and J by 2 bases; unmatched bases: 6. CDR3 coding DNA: TGCGCCAGCAGCTACCGGACAGGGATTAACACTGAAGCTTTCTTT. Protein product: CASSYRTGINTEAFF.

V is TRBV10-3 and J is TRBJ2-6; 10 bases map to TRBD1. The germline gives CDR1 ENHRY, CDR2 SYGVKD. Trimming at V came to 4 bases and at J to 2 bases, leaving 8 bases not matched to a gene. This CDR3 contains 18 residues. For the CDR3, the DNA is TGTGCCATCAGTGGCGGGCCGGGACAGGGGACTGGGGCCAACGTCCTGACTTTC. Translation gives CAISGGPGQGTGANVLTF.

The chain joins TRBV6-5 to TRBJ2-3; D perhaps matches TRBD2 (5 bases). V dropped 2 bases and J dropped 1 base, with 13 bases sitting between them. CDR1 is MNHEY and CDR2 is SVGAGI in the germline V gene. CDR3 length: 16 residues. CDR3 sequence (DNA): TGTGCCAGCAGTTACGAGGGTAATCCTGGCACAGATACGCAGTATTTT. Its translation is CASSYEGNPGTDTQYF.

The DNA for the CDR3 is TGCGCCAGCAGCTTGGGGGCTAGCGGTGGCTCCTACAATGAGCAGTTCTTC. It specifies CASSLGASGGSYNEQFF. This rearrangement joins TRBV5-1 to TRBJ2-1; TRBD2 aligns across 7 bases. Trimming took 0 bases from V and 0 from J; bases not matched to a gene: 6. The germline V gene has CDR1 SGHRS and CDR2 YFSETQ. CDR3 length: 17 residues.

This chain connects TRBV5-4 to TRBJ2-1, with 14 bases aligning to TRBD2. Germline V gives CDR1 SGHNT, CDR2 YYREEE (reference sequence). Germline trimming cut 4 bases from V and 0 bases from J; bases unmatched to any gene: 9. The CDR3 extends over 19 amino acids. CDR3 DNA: TGTGCCAGCAGCCCCGGACTAGCGGGAGGCCTAAACTCCTACAATGAGCAGTTCTTC. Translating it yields CASSPGLAGGLNSYNEQFF.

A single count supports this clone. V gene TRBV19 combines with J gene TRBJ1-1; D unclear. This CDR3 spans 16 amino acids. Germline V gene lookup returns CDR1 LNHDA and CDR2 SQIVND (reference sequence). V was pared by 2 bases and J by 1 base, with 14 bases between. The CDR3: CASSIIPQASNTEAFF. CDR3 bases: TGTGCCAGTAGTATAATCCCTCAGGCGTCGAACACTGAAGCTTTCTTT.

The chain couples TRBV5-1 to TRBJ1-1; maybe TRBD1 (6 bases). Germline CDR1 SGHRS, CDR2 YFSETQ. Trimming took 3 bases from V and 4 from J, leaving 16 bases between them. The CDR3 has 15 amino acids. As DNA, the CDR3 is TGCGCCAGCAGCTGGGGGCCAGGGAGGGGCACTGAAGCTTTCTTT. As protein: CASSWGPGRGTEAFF.